The sample holds a few counts of the clone carrying this TCR beta chain. Its antigen is not identified. This specimen comes from a study of T cells after yellow fever vaccination. Looking at the study overall: It was SMART-Seq v4 Ultra Low Input that prepared the fractions with low cell numbers.

Findings and limits, study-wide: The secondary T-cell response peaked on day 5, not day 15, but was weaker. Only a minor proportion of clonotypes was detected across both CD4 and CD8 compartments.

J lost 0 bases, V lost 5 bases, and 7 bases had no gene match. The CDR3 has 16 amino acids. The 5'RACE template-switching step produced TCR cDNA and added a universal primer site and UMIs. TCRdb re-analysed the 5' RACE reads in MiXCR, keeping a single row per CDR3 protein. Of 600,000 to 750,000 distinct CDR3 sequences in the sample, 12% were seen once. The source material was PBMCs, sampled on the day of the yellow fever booster vaccination. This chain links TRBV12-3 or TRBV12-4 with TRBJ1-5; 7 bases line up with TRBD1. The origin of this receptor is a man in his thirties or forties who received the YFV17D yellow fever vaccine. The CDR3 sequence is CASSRGQVYSNQPQHF. The CDR3 DNA reads as TGTGCCAGCAGTCGAGGACAGGTTTATAGCAATCAGCCCCAGCATTTT.